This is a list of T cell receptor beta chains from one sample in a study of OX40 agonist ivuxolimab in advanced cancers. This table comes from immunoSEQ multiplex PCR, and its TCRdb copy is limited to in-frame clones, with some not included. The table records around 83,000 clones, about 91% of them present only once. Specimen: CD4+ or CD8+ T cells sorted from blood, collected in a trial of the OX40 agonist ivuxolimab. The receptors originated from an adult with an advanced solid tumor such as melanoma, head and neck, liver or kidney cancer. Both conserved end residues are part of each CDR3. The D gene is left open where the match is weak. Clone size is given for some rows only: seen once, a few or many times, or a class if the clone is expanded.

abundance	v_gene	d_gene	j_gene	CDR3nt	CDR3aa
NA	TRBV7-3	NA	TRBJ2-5	TGTGCCAGCAGCTTCGGGTTACAAGAGACCCAGTACTTC	CASSFGLQETQYF
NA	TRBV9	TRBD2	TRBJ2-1	TGTGCCAGCAGCCCGAACGTGCTAGCGGGAGGCAATGAGCAGTTCTTC	CASSPNVLAGGNEQFF
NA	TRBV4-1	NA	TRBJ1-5	TGCGCCAGCAGCCAAGCCCTCTATAATCAGCCCCAGCATTTT	CASSQALYNQPQHF
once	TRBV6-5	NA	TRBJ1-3	TGTGCCAGCAGTGGTGCAGGGCACGGGGACACCATATATTTT	CASSGAGHGDTIYF
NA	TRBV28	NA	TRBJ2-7	TGTGCCAGCAGTTTACAGGGGCGGAAGCAGTACTTC	CASSLQGRKQYF
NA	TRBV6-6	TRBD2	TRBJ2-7	TGTGCCAGCAGTTACGGCGGGAGCCCCTACGAGCAGTACTTC	CASSYGGSPYEQYF
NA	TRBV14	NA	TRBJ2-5	TGTGCCAGCAGCCAACTAGAGACCCAGTACTTC	CASSQLETQYF
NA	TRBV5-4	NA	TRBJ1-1	TGTGCCAGCAGCCTACCGGACTATCCATCGGCTTTCTTT	CASSLPDYPSAFF
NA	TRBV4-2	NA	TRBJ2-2	TGTGCCAGCAGCCAAGGTAGCTTCTACACCGGGGAGCTGTTTTTT	CASSQGSFYTGELFF
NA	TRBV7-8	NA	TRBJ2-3	TGTGCCAGCAGCCCCGTCATAGTCACAGATACGCAGTATTTT	CASSPVIVTDTQYF
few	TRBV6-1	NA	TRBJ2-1	TGTGCCAGCAGTGACCCGGGACATCCCCACAATGAGCAGTTCTTC	CASSDPGHPHNEQFF
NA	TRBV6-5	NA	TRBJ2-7	TGTGCCAGCAGATTGGACAGAAATGAGCAGTACTTC	CASRLDRNEQYF
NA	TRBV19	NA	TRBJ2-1	TGTGCCAGTAGTCCCCTGGGGAGCTCCTACAATGAGCAGTTCTTC	CASSPLGSSYNEQFF
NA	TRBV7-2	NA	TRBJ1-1	TGTGCCAGCAGTCTAGGGGGGTATAACACTGAAGCTTTCTTT	CASSLGGYNTEAFF
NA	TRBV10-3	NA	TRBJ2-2	TGTGCCATCAGTGAGTCGAGAGGGCCCGGGGAGCTGTTTTTT	CAISESRGPGELFF
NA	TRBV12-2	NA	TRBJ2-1	TGTGCAAGTCGCTTCAATCCGACAGGGGAGTACAATGAGCAGTTCTTC	CASRFNPTGEYNEQFF
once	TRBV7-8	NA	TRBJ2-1	TGTGCCAGCAGCTTTAGCGGCCTGATCGACGGTGAGCAGTTCTTC	CASSFSGLIDGEQFF
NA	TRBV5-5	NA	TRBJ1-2	TGTGCCAGCACCGGCCTTCAGGGGCCTGGCTACACCTTC	CASTGLQGPGYTF
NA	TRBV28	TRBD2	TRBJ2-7	TGTGCCAGCTGGACTAGCGGGAGCCCAGCCTACGAGCAGTACTTC	CASWTSGSPAYEQYF
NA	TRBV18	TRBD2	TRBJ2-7	TGTGCCAGCTCACCTCGGGGGGGATTCGGAGACGAGCAGTACTTC	CASSPRGGFGDEQYF
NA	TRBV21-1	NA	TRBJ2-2	TGTGCCAGCCGGTTGAGCGGGGAGGTCAACACCGGGGAGCTGTTTTTT	CASRLSGEVNTGELFF
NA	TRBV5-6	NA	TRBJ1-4	TGTGCCAGCAGCCCTTCTTATGGCAGGGATGAAAAACTGTTTTTT	CASSPSYGRDEKLFF
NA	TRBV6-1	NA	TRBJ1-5	TGTGCCAGCAGACAGGGCCAGAGTAGCAATCAGCCCCAGCATTTT	CASRQGQSSNQPQHF
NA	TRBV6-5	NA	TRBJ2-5	TGTGCCAGCAGTTACTCGCTCCGGTTTCAAGAGACCCAGTACTTC	CASSYSLRFQETQYF
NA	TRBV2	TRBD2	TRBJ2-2	TGTGCCAGCAGCGGACTAGCGGGAGCCGGGGAGCTGTTTTTT	CASSGLAGAGELFF
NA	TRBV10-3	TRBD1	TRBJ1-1	TGTGCCATCAGTGAACAGGGGACCACTGAAGCTTTCTTT	CAISEQGTTEAFF
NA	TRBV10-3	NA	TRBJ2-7	TGTGCCATCAGTGAGGAAATGAGAAACTACGAGCAGTACTTC	CAISEEMRNYEQYF
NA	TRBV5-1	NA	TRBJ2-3	TGCGCCAGCACGATAGCGGCTAGCACAGATACGCAGTATTTT	CASTIAASTDTQYF
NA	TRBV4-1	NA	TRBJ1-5	TGCGCCAGCAGCCAACCGACAGAGAGATTTCAGCCCCAGCATTTT	CASSQPTERFQPQHF
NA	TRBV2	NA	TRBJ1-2	TGTGCCAGCAGCCAATGGGACATTCATGGCTACACCTTC	CASSQWDIHGYTF
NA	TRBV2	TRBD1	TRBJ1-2	TGTGCCAGCAGTGAAGACAGGGGTGGATATGGCTACACCTTC	CASSEDRGGYGYTF
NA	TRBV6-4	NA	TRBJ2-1	TGTGCCAGCAGTGAGGGGGACTTAACCTACAATGAGCAGTTCTTC	CASSEGDLTYNEQFF
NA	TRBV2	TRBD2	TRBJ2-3	TGTGCCAGCTCCCTGGGACTAGCGGGAGGGGCGGATACGCAGTATTTT	CASSLGLAGGADTQYF
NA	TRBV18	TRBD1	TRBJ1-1	TGTGCCAGCTCACTTAAACAGGGGGCGCTTGGGACTGAAGCTTTCTTT	CASSLKQGALGTEAFF
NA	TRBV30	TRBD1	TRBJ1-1	TGTGCCTGGAGTGTAGGGACAGGGAAACCTGAAGCTTTCTTT	CAWSVGTGKPEAFF
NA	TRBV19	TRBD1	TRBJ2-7	TGTGCCAGTAGTAAGGACAGGGGATACGAGCAGTACTTC	CASSKDRGYEQYF
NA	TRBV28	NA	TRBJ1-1	TGTGCCAGCAGTTTGTTAACGGAAGCTTTCTTT	CASSLLTEAFF
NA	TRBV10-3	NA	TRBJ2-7	TGTGCCATCAGTGAGTCAATTAGGGGCAACGAGCAGTACTTC	CAISESIRGNEQYF
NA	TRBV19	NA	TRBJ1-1	TGTGCCAGTAAGTACGGGCGACTGAACACTGAAGCTTTCTTT	CASKYGRLNTEAFF
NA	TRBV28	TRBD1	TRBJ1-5	TGTGCCAGCAGTCCAGTCCGGGGACAGGGAGATCAGCCCCAGCATTTT	CASSPVRGQGDQPQHF
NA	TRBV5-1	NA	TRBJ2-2	TGCGCCAGCAGCTTGGCCTTGGGGCAGGGAGGAACCGGGGAGCTGTTTTTT	CASSLALGQGGTGELFF
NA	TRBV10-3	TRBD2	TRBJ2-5	TGTGCCATCAGTGGTGGGACTAGCGGGAACCAAGAGACCCAGTACTTC	CAISGGTSGNQETQYF
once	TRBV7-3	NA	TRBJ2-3	TGTGCCAGCAGCTTTAGCGGTAGCCCAGATACGCAGTATTTT	CASSFSGSPDTQYF
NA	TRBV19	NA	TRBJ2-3	TGTGCCAGTAGTATACGTAGAGATACGCAGTATTTT	CASSIRRDTQYF
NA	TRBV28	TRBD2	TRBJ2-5	TGTGCCAGCAGTTTAGGTCGGGGGGGCAGAGGACAAGAGACCCAGTACTTC	CASSLGRGGRGQETQYF
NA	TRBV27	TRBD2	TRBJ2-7	TGTGCCAGCAGTTGGGGACTACCTAATTCCTACGAGCAGTACTTC	CASSWGLPNSYEQYF
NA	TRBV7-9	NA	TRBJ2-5	TGTGCCAGCAGCTTTAGCCAACAGGGTTTGGAGACCCAGTACTTC	CASSFSQQGLETQYF
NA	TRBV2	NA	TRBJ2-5	TGTGCCAGCACCCGGCTTTCTGAGACCCAGTACTTC	CASTRLSETQYF
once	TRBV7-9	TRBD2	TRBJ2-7	TGTGCCAGCAGCTCGGGAGGACTAGCGGGAAAGTACGAGCAGTACTTC	CASSSGGLAGKYEQYF
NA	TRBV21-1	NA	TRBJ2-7	TGTGCCAGCAGCAAAGAAGCCTCCAGCTGGCGGGATGGCTTCTACGAGCAGTACTTC	CASSKEASSWRDGFYEQYF
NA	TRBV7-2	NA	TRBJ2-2	TGTGCCAGCAACCCCCGCCTGGGCGGGGAGCTGTTTTTT	CASNPRLGGELFF
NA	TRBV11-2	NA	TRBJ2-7	TGTGCCAGCAGCTCGCTGCGGTCTGTCGAGCAGTACTTC	CASSSLRSVEQYF
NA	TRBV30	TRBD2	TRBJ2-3	TGTGCCTGGAGTTTGGCTAGCGGGTATAGCACAGATACGCAGTATTTT	CAWSLASGYSTDTQYF
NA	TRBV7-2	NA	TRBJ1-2	TGTGCCAGCAGCTCGGGGACGGCCTTGGTCGGTGGCTACACCTTC	CASSSGTALVGGYTF
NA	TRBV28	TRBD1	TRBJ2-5	TGTGCCAGCAGTTTACCGACAGGGAGAGAGACCCAGTACTTC	CASSLPTGRETQYF
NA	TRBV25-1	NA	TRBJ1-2	TGTGCCAGCAGTGAATCGGGCAGGGATTCCTATGGCTACACCTTC	CASSESGRDSYGYTF
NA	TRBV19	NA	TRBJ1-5	TGTGCCAGTAGTACGGCAAATTATCAGCCCCAGCATTTT	CASSTANYQPQHF